These 10 T cell receptor beta chains came from one sample sequenced in a study of blood T cell repertoires in COVID-19. TCRdb keeps only in-frame clones here, not all; method: immunoSEQ multiplex PCR. The repertoire holds some 45,000 clones, 70% to 90% seen once, with 55% to 60% in the top ten. The sample was peripheral blood. Source of these receptors: a man aged 65 to 79 with acute or convalescent COVID-19.

The chain is built from TRBV7-3 and TRBJ1-1; D is perhaps TRBD1 (5 bases). V lost 5 bases and J 5 bases, leaving 12 bases between the germline ends. Germline V gives CDR1 SGHTA, CDR2 FQGTGA. The CDR3 has 13 amino acids. CDR3 loop: CASSTGRETEAFF. The CDR3 nucleotides read TGTGCCAGCAGCACAGGAAGGGAAACTGAAGCTTTCTTT.

The chain carries TRBV18 and TRBJ2-5, with TRBD1 identical over 9 bases. Germline CDR1 is KGHSH and CDR2 is LQKENI. After removal of 3 bases from V and 0 bases from J, the junction contained 2 bases not matched to a gene. The CDR3 is made up of 15 amino acids. CDR3 amino acids: CASSPGTGNQETQYF. CDR3 DNA sequence: TGTGCCAGCTCACCCGGGACAGGGAACCAAGAGACCCAGTACTTC.

This chain links TRBV5-5 with TRBJ2-6, with D hard to call. In germline, CDR1 is SGHKS, CDR2 YYEKEE (reference sequence). V dropped 5 bases and J dropped 4 bases, with 16 bases sitting between them. There are 16 residues in the CDR3. This CDR3 is CASRIGPHPGANVLTF. CDR3 nucleotides: TGTGCCAGCAGGATTGGGCCACACCCCGGGGCCAACGTCCTGACTTTC.

The chain combines TRBV2 with TRBJ1-4, with D unresolved. CDR1 is SNHLY and CDR2 is FYNNEI in the germline V gene. The CDR3 length is 19 residues. V was clipped by 5 bases and J by 5 bases, with 27 bases between them. The CDR3 DNA sequence: TGTGCCAGCAGTTATTACACTACCCGACTGACCGGATCAAATGAAAAACTGTTTTTT. Translated: CASSYYTTRLTGSNEKLFF.

J is TRBJ2-2 and V is TRBV4-2; D might be TRBD1 (6 bases). With 6 bases removed from V and 1 base from J, the gap between germline ends came to 12 bases. Per germline, CDR1 LGHNA and CDR2 YNFKEQ. CDR3 size: 15 residues. The CDR3 here is CASRLMTGNTGELFF. In DNA, the CDR3 is TGTGCCAGCAGGTTAATGACAGGGAACACCGGGGAGCTGTTTTTT.

The rearrangement uses TRBV19 and TRBJ1-3; D is undetermined. Trimming shortened V by 3 bases and J by 1 base, and 10 bases separated the two germline ends. CDR1 and CDR2 from the germline V gene are LNHDA and SQIVND (reference sequence). The CDR3 consists of 15 residues. CDR3 protein: CASSIESNSGNTIYF. CDR3 DNA sequence: TGTGCCAGTAGTATTGAGAGCAATTCTGGAAACACCATATATTTT.

V and J are TRBV7-9 and TRBJ1-5; no clear D. The germline V gene encodes CDR1 SEHNR and CDR2 FQNEAQ (reference sequence). Trimming shortened V by 2 bases and J by 5 bases, and 4 bases separated the two germline ends. This CDR3 has 12 amino acids. CDR3 amino acids: CASSLLYQPQHF. Written as DNA, the CDR3 is TGTGCCAGCAGCTTACTCTATCAGCCCCAGCATTTT.

This clone occurred a few times. The chain carries TRBV10-1 and TRBJ2-7; D perhaps matches TRBD1 (6 bases). V gave up 1 base and J gave up 0 bases, with 10 bases separating them. This CDR3 is built from 15 residues. Germline CDR1 and CDR2: WNHNN and SYGVQD (reference sequence). The CDR3 sequence: CASSEFRDNSYEQYF. The DNA for the CDR3 is TGCGCCAGCAGTGAGTTCAGGGACAACTCCTACGAGCAGTACTTC.

This clone was counted between two and nine times. V and J are TRBV9 and TRBJ1-1, with unresolved D. Germline assignment: CDR1 SGDLS and CDR2 YYNGEE. This CDR3 has 13 amino acids. V lost 0 bases and J 4 bases, leaving 7 bases between the germline ends. CDR3 loop: CASSVEHSTEAFF. The DNA for the CDR3 is TGTGCCAGCAGCGTAGAGCACAGCACTGAAGCTTTCTTT.

In this sample, this clone is medium-sized (0.01 to 0.1%). The chain combines TRBV18 with TRBJ1-1; TRBD1 matches at 7 bases. CDR1 and CDR2 from the germline V gene are KGHSH and LQKENI. The CDR3 runs to 13 residues. V shed 7 bases, J shed 8 bases, and the junction held 10 bases outside the gene matches. CDR3 sequence (DNA): TGTGCCAGCTTTCCGGACAGGATAGGGGAAGCTTTCTTT. This translates into CASFPDRIGEAFF. The full variable domain, rest sourced from reference TRBV18 and TRBJ1-1, is NAGVMQNPRHLVRRRGQEARLRCSPMKGHSHVYWYRQLPEEGLKFMVYLQKENIIDESGMPKERFSAEFPKEGPSILRIQQVVRGDSAAYFCASFPDRIGEAFFGQGTRLTVV.